A selection of T cell receptor beta chains follows, all from one sample in a study of blood T cell repertoires in COVID-19. Clones were sequenced by immunoSEQ multiplex PCR, and TCRdb holds only the in-frame ones, with some missing. This sample has 200,000 to 300,000 clones; more than 85% occur once, and the top ten carry 2.6%. The source material was peripheral blood. All receptors come from a person in their late teens or twenties with COVID-19, enrolled during active disease. The CDR3 runs from the conserved cysteine through the conserved F or W. A D gene is named only where the DNA matches it firmly. Only some rows state a clone size, as once, few, many or a class for expanded clones.

-	TRBV20-1	TRBJ2-5	few	CSASTSLETQYF	TGCAGTGCTAGTACTAGCTTGGAGACCCAGTACTTC
-	TRBV6-5	TRBJ2-7	-	CASSYSRALFHEQYF	TGTGCCAGCAGTTACTCGAGGGCTTTATTCCACGAGCAGTACTTC
-	TRBV5-6	TRBJ2-7	-	CASSLGSAEQYF	TGTGCCAGCAGCTTGGGGAGCGCAGAGCAGTACTTC
-	TRBV7-3	TRBJ2-1	once	CASSLTGAAGPAGEQFF	TGTGCCAGCAGCTTAACGGGGGCCGCTGGACCCGCGGGCGAGCAGTTCTTC
TRBD1	TRBV3-1/TRBV3-2	TRBJ2-2	-	CASSQAGSRTGVVRIGELFF	TGTGCCAGCAGCCAAGCTGGGAGTAGGACAGGGGTCGTCCGAATCGGGGAGCTGTTTTTT
-	TRBV4-1	TRBJ2-3	-	CASSQPLDTQYF	TGCGCCAGCAGCCAACCCCTGGATACGCAGTATTTT
-	TRBV27	TRBJ2-1	-	CASRHYRDWYNEQFF	TGTGCCAGCAGACATTACCGGGACTGGTACAATGAGCAGTTCTTC
TRBD2	TRBV5-4	TRBJ2-3	-	CASSLIAGGATDTQYF	TGTGCCAGCAGCTTGATAGCGGGAGGGGCGACAGATACGCAGTATTTT
-	TRBV6-6	TRBJ2-2	-	CASSYPGMGTGELFF	TGTGCCAGCAGTTACCCAGGGATGGGCACCGGGGAGCTGTTTTTT
TRBD1	TRBV24-1	TRBJ2-3	-	CATSDPGQGPTDTQYF	TGTGCCACCAGTGATCCGGGACAGGGGCCTACAGATACGCAGTATTTT
TRBD1	TRBV18	TRBJ1-2	-	CASSGTGLYYGYTF	TGTGCCAGCTCGGGGACAGGGCTCTACTATGGCTACACCTTC
TRBD1	TRBV2	TRBJ2-7	-	CASSDLGQRTLAYF	TGTGCCAGCAGTGATTTGGGACAGCGGACTTTGGCGTACTTC
TRBD2	TRBV5-4	TRBJ2-1	few	CAWRERPYNEQFF	TGTGCCTGGCGGGAGAGGCCCTACAATGAGCAGTTCTTC
TRBD2	TRBV6-5	TRBJ2-3	-	CASSYSGLADDTQYF	TGTGCCAGCAGTTACTCGGGACTAGCGGACGATACGCAGTATTTT
TRBD1	TRBV2	TRBJ2-5	once	CASGGTGGMETQYF	TGTGCCAGCGGGGGGACAGGCGGGATGGAGACCCAGTACTTC
-	TRBV6-1	TRBJ2-7	-	CASSELSRGAEQYF	TGTGCCAGCAGTGAACTCTCCAGGGGGGCCGAGCAGTACTTC
TRBD1	TRBV5-5	TRBJ2-3	-	CASSPTGGATDTQYF	TGTGCCAGCAGCCCAACAGGGGGCGCGACAGATACGCAGTATTTT
-	TRBV5-6	TRBJ1-6	-	CASSLQPQNMNSPLHF	TGTGCCAGCAGCTTACAACCTCAGAATATGAATTCACCCCTCCACTTT
TRBD1	TRBV7-9	TRBJ2-5	-	CASSPTGGKTETQYF	TGTGCCAGCAGCCCGACAGGGGGCAAGACGGAGACCCAGTACTTC
-	TRBV19	TRBJ2-7	-	CASSIGGNSFYEQYF	TGTGCCAGTAGTATCGGGGGAAATTCGTTCTACGAGCAGTACTTC
TRBD1	TRBV28	TRBJ1-6	once	CASSFRDRGNSPLHF	TGTGCCAGCAGTTTTCGAGACAGGGGAAATTCACCCCTCCACTTT
-	TRBV19	TRBJ2-1	-	CATSARGVGSNEQFF	TGTGCCACATCAGCCAGGGGAGTTGGGTCCAATGAGCAGTTCTTC
-	TRBV4-3	TRBJ2-3	-	CASSQVGGSTDTQYF	TGCGCCAGCAGCCAAGTAGGCGGCTCCACAGATACGCAGTATTTT
-	TRBV19	TRBJ1-5	-	CASSGRVGNQPQHF	TGTGCCAGTAGTGGGCGGGTAGGCAATCAGCCCCAGCATTTT
TRBD2	TRBV6-1	TRBJ2-3	-	CASSESVSGLGTDTQYF	TGTGCCAGCAGTGAAAGCGTTAGCGGGCTAGGCACAGATACGCAGTATTTT
TRBD1	TRBV27	TRBJ2-7	-	CASSDGTAAYEQYF	TGTGCCAGCAGTGATGGGACAGCAGCCTACGAGCAGTACTTC